This T cell receptor (beta chain) was observed in a study of blood T cell repertoires in COVID-19. Overall study context: COVID-19 samples, acute and convalescent, were from the United States, Italy and Spain. Nucleic acid was either cDNA or gDNA, and it came from T cells, B-cell-depleted T cells, or PBMCs.

This CDR3 has 15 amino acids. Germline V gives CDR1 SGHNT, CDR2 YYREEE (reference sequence). V lost 4 bases to trimming and J lost 6 bases; unmatched junction nucleotides: 12. Authors' methods: Estimation of nucleated cell counts relied on the amplification of reference gene primers. The data were produced by immunoSEQ multiplex PCR, yet TCRdb's version contains in-frame clones alone and is incomplete. The V and J calls and clone size were taken over from that table, and D and trimming were inferred from the DNA. The data show 270,000 or so clones, over 75% seen once. This clone was picked up a small number of times.

Sequenced material: peripheral blood. The V and J genes are TRBV5-4 and TRBJ1-2, with 7 nucleotides matching TRBD1. The receptor comes from a human donor in a cohort sampled during active COVID-19. CDR3 loop: CASSPGQALTNGYTF. DNA of the CDR3: TGTGCCAGCAGCCCCGGACAGGCCCTCACTAATGGCTACACCTTC.